Below are 6 T cell receptor beta chains sequenced from a single sample in a study of T cells after yellow fever vaccination. TCRdb analysed the 5' RACE reads with MiXCR anew, one entry per CDR3 protein. The sample has about 500,000 distinct CDR3 sequences, roughly a sixth seen once. The sequenced sample was PBMCs, obtained around 5 days after the first yellow fever vaccination. These receptor sequences come from a man aged 18 to 30 who received the YFV17D yellow fever vaccine.

This clonotype was seen a few times. The rearrangement joins TRBV25-1 to TRBJ2-2; D call uncertain. The CDR3 loop spans 13 amino acids. The germline CDR1 and CDR2 sequences are MGHDK and SYGVNS. V lost 4 bases and J lost 2, with 5 bases in between. The CDR3 protein is CASSVPNTGELFF. The DNA for the CDR3 is TGTGCCAGCAGTGTTCCTAACACCGGGGAGCTGTTTTTT. Complete variable domain (other parts from reference TRBV25-1 and TRBJ2-2): EADIYQTPRYLVIGTGKKITLECSQTMGHDKMYWYQQDPGMELHLIHYSYGVNSTEKGDLSSESTVSRIRTEHFPLTLESARPSHTSQYLCASSVPNTGELFFGEGSRLTVL.

The rearrangement joins TRBV7-2 to TRBJ2-5; a possible D gene is TRBD1 (6 bases). This CDR3 contains 14 residues. Deletions cut 3 bases from V and 1 base from J, with 9 bases between. Germline CDR1 is SGHTA and CDR2 is FQGNSA. The chain's CDR3 is CASSFTGFQETQYF. The CDR3 DNA reads TGTGCCAGCAGCTTCACAGGGTTCCAAGAGACCCAGTACTTC. Looking up the rest from reference TRBV7-2 and TRBJ2-5 gives the full variable domain: GAGVSQSPSNKVTEKGKDVELRCDPISGHTALYWYRQSLGQGLEFLIYFQGNSAPDKSGLPSDRFSAERTGGSVSTLTIQRTQQEDSAVYLCASSFTGFQETQYFGPGTRLLVL.

This chain links TRBV5-4 with TRBJ1-4; D remains unclear. The CDR3 is made up of 13 amino acids. Trimming removed 4 bases from V and 8 bases from J, with 12 bases in between. CDR1 is SGHNT, CDR2 YYREEE, per germline (reference sequence). The CDR3 reads CASSLDGLEKLFF. In DNA, the CDR3 is TGTGCCAGCAGCCTGGACGGGTTAGAAAAACTGTTTTTT.

This clonotype appeared a few times. This chain links TRBV10-3 with TRBJ2-2; D is uncertain. The V gene's germline CDR1 is ENHRY and CDR2 SYGVKD. Trimming shortened V by 4 bases and J by 5 bases, and 17 bases separated the two germline ends. The CDR3 extends over 16 amino acids. DNA for the CDR3: TGTGCCATCAGTGCAATTCGGCCCCCAGAGACCGGGGAGCTGTTTTTT. Translation gives CAISAIRPPETGELFF.

V is TRBV6-6 and J is TRBJ1-1; D is possibly TRBD1 (6 bases). Germline lookup yields CDR1 MNHNY and CDR2 SVGAGI (reference sequence). V dropped 2 bases and J dropped 7 bases, with 11 bases sitting between them. The CDR3 contains 13 residues. The CDR3 is CASSYGGGGEAFF. CDR3 bases: TGTGCCAGCAGTTACGGAGGGGGGGGTGAAGCTTTCTTT.

Many counts were recorded for this clonotype. The chain is built from TRBV7-2 and TRBJ1-6; a possible D gene is TRBD1 (6 bases). With 3 bases removed from V and 7 bases from J, the gap between germline ends came to 7 bases. This CDR3 has 13 amino acids. Per germline, CDR1 SGHTA and CDR2 FQGNSA. This CDR3 is CASSFQGNSPLHF. The DNA for the CDR3 is TGTGCCAGCAGCTTCCAGGGGAATTCACCCCTCCACTTT.